A single sample is the source of the 25 T cell receptor beta chains below, sequenced in a study of Tregs in tolerant kidney transplant recipients. Sequencing was performed with immunoSEQ multiplex PCR; in TCRdb, only in-frame clones are kept and a portion is missing. The sample lists some 68,000 clones; 80% to 85% were seen once. The specimen was CD4+ T cells from blood. The source is a human donor in good health.

This rearrangement joins TRBV5-1 to TRBJ1-1; maybe TRBD1 (5 bases). The germline V gene encodes CDR1 SGHRS and CDR2 YFSETQ. V lost 0 bases to trimming and J lost 1 base, with 13 bases between them. CDR3 length: 16 amino acids. In DNA, the CDR3 is TGCGCCAGCAGCTTGGAGTATCTGGGGCCGAACACTGAAGCTTTCTTT. Translation: CASSLEYLGPNTEAFF.

The CDR3 loop reads CASSEVRILNTGELFF. In DNA form, the CDR3 reads TGTGCCAGCAGTGAGGTTCGGATCCTCAACACCGGGGAGCTGTTTTTT. V usage is TRBV2 and J usage is TRBJ2-2; no clear D gene. Germline V CDR1 and CDR2: SNHLY, FYNNEI. With 3 bases removed from V and 2 bases from J, the gap between germline ends came to 13 bases. CDR3 size: 16 residues.

In this sample, this clone turned up a few times. The J gene is TRBJ2-7, the V gene TRBV6-1, with D maybe TRBD2 (5 bases). The length of the CDR3 is 15 residues. V lost 2 bases and J lost 3, with 14 bases in between. From germline, CDR1 is MNHNS and CDR2 SASEGT. CDR3 residues: CASSEQGGKDYEQYF. CDR3 DNA: TGTGCCAGCAGTGAACAAGGAGGAAAGGACTACGAGCAGTACTTC.

CDR3 residues: CASSERQGRETQYF. CDR3 nucleotide sequence: TGTGCCAGCAGCGAGCGACAGGGCCGAGAGACCCAGTACTTC. The gene calls are TRBV7-2 and TRBJ2-5, with 7 bases identical to TRBD1. The V segment lost 5 bases and the J segment 4 bases; nucleotides outside the gene matches: 7. Germline assignment: CDR1 SGHTA and CDR2 FQGNSA. The CDR3 covers 14 residues.

The genes are TRBV4-1 and TRBJ2-2, with 7 bases aligning to TRBD1. This CDR3 has 14 residues. V shed 7 bases and J 5 bases; nucleotides not matched to a gene: 7. In germline, CDR1 is MGHRA, CDR2 YSYEKL. In nucleotides, the CDR3 is TGCGCCAGCACCGGGACAGTGAGTACCGGGGAGCTGTTTTTT. It encodes CASTGTVSTGELFF.

V gene TRBV6-4 combines with J gene TRBJ1-4; 8 bases align to TRBD1. CDR3 length: 20 residues. V lost 7 bases to trimming and J lost 4 bases; unmatched junction nucleotides: 23. The germline CDR1 and CDR2 sequences are MRHNA and SNTAGT. The CDR3 loop is CASTTKGQQGVLPGNEKLFF. CDR3 in DNA: TGTGCCAGCACCACGAAAGGCCAACAGGGGGTTCTCCCTGGTAATGAAAAACTGTTTTTT.

The rearrangement links TRBV28 to TRBJ2-5; no clear D. The CDR3 extends over 11 amino acids. Trimming pared 1 base from V and 7 bases from J, leaving 4 bases between. Per the germline V gene, CDR1 is MDHEN and CDR2 is SYDVKM. CDR3: CASSLYRTQYF. CDR3 DNA: TGTGCCAGCAGTTTATATCGGACCCAGTACTTC.

This chain connects TRBV7-8 to TRBJ1-4; tentatively, D is TRBD1 (5 bases). Germline CDR1 reads SGHVS; CDR2 reads FQNEAQ. V was trimmed by 2 bases and J by 7 bases, leaving 11 bases between them. The length of the CDR3 is 14 residues. CDR3: CASSLMGRSEKLFF. The CDR3 DNA reads TGTGCCAGCAGCTTAATGGGGCGAAGTGAAAAACTGTTTTTT.

The chain is built from TRBV4-3 and TRBJ1-1; D unresolved. Germline values: CDR1 LGHNA, CDR2 YSLEER. The CDR3 has 14 residues. V dropped 1 base and J dropped 4 bases, with 10 bases sitting between them. The CDR3 coding sequence is TGCGCCAGCAGCCAAGTTCTGCGGATCACTGAAGCTTTCTTT. Protein sequence: CASSQVLRITEAFF.

This clone was found once. The J gene is TRBJ2-5, the V gene TRBV7-8; TRBD2 aligns across 9 bases. Germline V gives CDR1 SGHVS, CDR2 FQNEAQ. The CDR3 loop spans 17 amino acids. The trim removed 4 bases at V and 2 bases at J, leaving 11 bases unmatched. For the CDR3, the DNA is TGTGCCAGCAGCTCTCCCTCCCTGGCGGGAGGGCAAGAGACCCAGTACTTC. It is translated as CASSSPSLAGGQETQYF.

The chain combines TRBV6-1 with TRBJ1-2; the D is unclear. The germline V gene encodes CDR1 MNHNS and CDR2 SASEGT. The CDR3 consists of 13 residues. Trimming removed 6 bases from V and 4 bases from J, with 12 bases in between. This chain's CDR3 is CASRPYFTYGYTF. CDR3 nucleotide sequence: TGTGCCAGCAGACCCTATTTTACCTATGGCTACACCTTC.

The chain joins TRBV5-1 to TRBJ1-2; D is perhaps TRBD1 (5 bases). Germline CDR1 is SGHRS and CDR2 is YFSETQ. This CDR3 comprises 15 residues. V lost 0 bases to trimming and J lost 8 bases, with 17 bases between them. CDR3 protein: CASSLAVGGAGGYTF. CDR3 bases: TGCGCCAGCAGCTTGGCCGTAGGAGGGGCGGGAGGCTACACCTTC.

This chain joins TRBV7-2 and TRBJ1-2, with D possibly matching TRBD1 (5 bases). Germline V gene lookup returns CDR1 SGHTA and CDR2 FQGNSA. This CDR3 has 16 amino acids. Deletions cut 1 base from V and 7 bases from J, with 19 bases between. DNA of the CDR3: TGTGCCAGCAGCTTAGGAGCAGGGCCCCCTCTCGGTGGCTACACCTTC. Its translation is CASSLGAGPPLGGYTF. Using reference TRBV7-2 and TRBJ1-2 for the parts outside the CDR3, the full variable domain is GAGVSQSPSNKVTEKGKDVELRCDPISGHTALYWYRQSLGQGLEFLIYFQGNSAPDKSGLPSDRFSAERTGGSVSTLTIQRTQQEDSAVYLCASSLGAGPPLGGYTFGSGTRLTVV.

The rearrangement joins TRBV11-3 to TRBJ2-1; tentatively, D is TRBD1 (5 bases). Germline-derived CDR1 and CDR2 are SGHNT and YENEEA. V lost 5 bases, J lost 4 bases, and 12 bases lay in between. This CDR3 region has 14 residues. The CDR3 DNA reads TGTGCCAGCAGCCCACCCAGGGTTTACAATGAGCAGTTCTTC. It codes for CASSPPRVYNEQFF.

This clone has just one count. The chain has TRBV6-1 and TRBJ1-1; D is undetermined. There are 12 residues in the CDR3. Germline V lookup: CDR1 MNHNS, CDR2 SASEGT. With 3 bases removed from V and 2 bases from J, the gap between germline ends came to 4 bases. The DNA for the CDR3 is TGTGCCAGCAGTGAGGGAAACACTGAAGCTTTCTTT. It encodes CASSEGNTEAFF.

V is TRBV5-6 and J is TRBJ2-3; possible D gene TRBD1, 5 bases. This CDR3 spans 13 amino acids. Deletions cut 4 bases from V and 4 bases from J, with 10 bases between. Per germline, CDR1 SGHDT and CDR2 YYEEEE. CDR3: CASSKGLADTQYF. As DNA, the CDR3 is TGTGCCAGCAGCAAGGGGCTCGCAGATACGCAGTATTTT.

The chain combines TRBV29-1 with TRBJ1-2; TRBD1 matches at 10 bases. The V segment lost 7 bases and the J segment 4 bases; nucleotides outside the gene matches: 6. The V gene's germline CDR1 is SQVTM and CDR2 ANQGSEA. CDR3 length equals 13 residues. CDR3 amino acids: CSAATGGGYGYTF. In DNA form, the CDR3 reads TGCAGCGCAGCGACAGGGGGCGGCTATGGCTACACCTTC.

The chain recombines TRBV5-1 with TRBJ2-7; 10 nucleotides align to TRBD1. The ends lost 4 bases at V and 6 bases at J; junction bases unmatched: 4. The CDR3 has 13 amino acids. Germline-derived CDR1 and CDR2 are SGHRS and YFSETQ. The CDR3 here is CASSPRTGGEQYF. The DNA of the CDR3 is TGCGCCAGCAGCCCTAGGACAGGGGGCGAGCAGTACTTC.

The rearrangement joins TRBV5-1 to TRBJ2-1; 8 bases are a match to TRBD2. CDR3 length equals 14 residues. Germline V gene sequence: CDR1 SGHRS, CDR2 YFSETQ. Unmatched junction bases numbered 3, after V lost 2 bases and J lost 5 bases. The CDR3: CASSFGGGNNEQFF. The CDR3 region has the DNA TGCGCCAGCAGCTTTGGCGGGGGGAACAATGAGCAGTTCTTC.

The chain couples TRBV2 to TRBJ1-4, with D hard to call. Germline CDR1 is SNHLY and CDR2 is FYNNEI. The V and J ends lost 3 bases and 8 bases respectively, with 10 bases between them. The CDR3 is made up of 13 amino acids. CDR3 loop: CASSDPTGEKLFF. CDR3 DNA sequence: TGTGCCAGCAGTGACCCCACGGGGGAAAAACTGTTTTTT.

This clone was counted a few times. V gene TRBV10-3 combines with J gene TRBJ1-2, with D tentatively TRBD1 (5 bases). The ends were cut back, 4 bases at V and 3 bases at J, with 9 bases in the middle. Looked up from germline, CDR1 is ENHRY and CDR2 is SYGVKD. The CDR3 runs 13 residues. The CDR3 here is CAISGSTDYGYTF. CDR3 nucleotide sequence: TGTGCCATCAGTGGGTCGACAGACTATGGCTACACCTTC.

The chain joins TRBV19 to TRBJ2-5, with 7 bases identical to TRBD1. Germline V gene lookup returns CDR1 LNHDA and CDR2 SQIVND (reference sequence). The CDR3 spans 12 residues. V lost 6 bases, J lost 4 bases, and 2 bases stayed unmatched. CDR3 protein: CASSRGIETQYF. The CDR3 coding sequence is TGTGCCAGTAGCAGGGGGATAGAGACCCAGTACTTC.

The J gene is TRBJ1-5, the V gene TRBV19; weak D call: TRBD1 (5 bases). Trimming removed 5 bases from V and 1 base from J, with 18 bases in between. CDR1 and CDR2 from the germline V gene are LNHDA and SQIVND (reference sequence). This CDR3 contains 17 residues. The CDR3 nucleotides are TGTGCCAGTAGTTCCTGGGGGACGGATAGGAGCAATCAGCCCCAGCATTTT. It encodes CASSSWGTDRSNQPQHF.

Of note for this clone: A read error may produce the germline difference seen at one junction end. This sequence joins TRBV6-5 and TRBJ1-3; D uncertain. The CDR3 covers 11 residues. Germline-derived CDR1 and CDR2 are MNHEY and SVGAGI. The CDR3, as DNA: TGTGCCAGCAGTCGCAAAAACACACCTATTTTT. Translation: CASSRKNTPIF.

The chain combines TRBV5-5 with TRBJ2-7, with 8 positions matching TRBD1. V shed 2 bases, J shed 5 bases, and the junction held 6 bases outside the gene matches. The germline gives CDR1 SGHKS, CDR2 YYEKEE (reference sequence). The length of the CDR3 is 14 residues. CDR3 residues: CASSFFDRGNEQYF. CDR3 nucleotide sequence: TGTGCCAGCAGCTTTTTTGACAGGGGTAACGAGCAGTACTTC.